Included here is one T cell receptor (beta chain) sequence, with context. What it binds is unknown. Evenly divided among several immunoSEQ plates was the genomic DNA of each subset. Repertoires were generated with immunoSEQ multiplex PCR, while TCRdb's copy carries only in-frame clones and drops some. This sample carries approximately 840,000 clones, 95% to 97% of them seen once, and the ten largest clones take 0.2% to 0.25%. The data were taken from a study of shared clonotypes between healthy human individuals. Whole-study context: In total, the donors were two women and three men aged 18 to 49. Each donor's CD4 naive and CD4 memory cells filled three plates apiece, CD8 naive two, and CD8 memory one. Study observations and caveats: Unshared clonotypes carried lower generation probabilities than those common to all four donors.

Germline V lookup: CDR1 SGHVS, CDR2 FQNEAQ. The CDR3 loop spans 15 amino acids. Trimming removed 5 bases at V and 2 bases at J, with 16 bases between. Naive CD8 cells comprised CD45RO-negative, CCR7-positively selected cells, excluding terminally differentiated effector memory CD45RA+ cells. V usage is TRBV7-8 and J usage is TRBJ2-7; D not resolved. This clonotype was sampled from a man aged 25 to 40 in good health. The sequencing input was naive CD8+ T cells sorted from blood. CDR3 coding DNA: TGTGCCAGCAGCCCACCGTATAGATCCGCCTACGAGCAGTACTTC. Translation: CASSPPYRSAYEQYF.